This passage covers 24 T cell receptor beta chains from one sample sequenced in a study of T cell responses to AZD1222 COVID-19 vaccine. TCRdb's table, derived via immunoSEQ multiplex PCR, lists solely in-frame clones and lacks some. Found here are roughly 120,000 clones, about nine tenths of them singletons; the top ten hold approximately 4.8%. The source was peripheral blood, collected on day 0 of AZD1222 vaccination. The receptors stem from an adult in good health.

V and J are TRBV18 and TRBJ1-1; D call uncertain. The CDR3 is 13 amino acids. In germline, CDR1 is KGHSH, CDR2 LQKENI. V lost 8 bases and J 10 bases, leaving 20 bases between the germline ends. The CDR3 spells CASLNSPSGGAFF. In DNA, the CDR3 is TGTGCCAGCCTCAACTCACCGTCAGGAGGAGCTTTCTTT.

Here the CDR3 reads CASSIVGGETSYEQYF. DNA for the CDR3: TGTGCCAGTAGTATTGTGGGCGGGGAGACGTCCTACGAGCAGTACTTC. The V gene is TRBV19, the J gene TRBJ2-7; D possibly corresponds to TRBD2 (6 bases). Trimming took 3 bases from V and 1 from J, leaving 16 bases between them. Looked up from germline, CDR1 is LNHDA and CDR2 is SQIVND (reference sequence). The CDR3 length is 16 residues.

CDR3 DNA: TGTGCCAGCAGATCCGGGACAGGGGTGGACGAGCAGTACTTC. The encoded protein is CASRSGTGVDEQYF. The chain joins TRBV11-2 to TRBJ2-7; 10 nucleotides align to TRBD1. This CDR3 has 14 amino acids. Germline CDR1 and CDR2: SGHAT and FQNNGV. With 6 bases clipped from V and 5 bases from J, the junction kept 7 bases outside the gene matches.

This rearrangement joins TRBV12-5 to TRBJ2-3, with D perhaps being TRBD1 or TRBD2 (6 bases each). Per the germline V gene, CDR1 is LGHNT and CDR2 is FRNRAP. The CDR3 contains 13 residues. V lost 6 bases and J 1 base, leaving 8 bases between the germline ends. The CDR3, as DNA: TGTGCTAGTGGGGAGGGGGGCACAGATACGCAGTATTTT. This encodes CASGEGGTDTQYF.

DNA of the CDR3: TGTGCCACCGGCTCTGCGGACCCAAGCTCCTACAATGAGCAGTTCTTC. It translates to CATGSADPSSYNEQFF. The chain is built from TRBV24-1 and TRBJ2-1; D is unresolved. Germline V gene sequence: CDR1 KGHDR, CDR2 SFDVKD. This CDR3 spans 16 amino acids. V lost 9 bases and J lost 0, with 17 bases in between.

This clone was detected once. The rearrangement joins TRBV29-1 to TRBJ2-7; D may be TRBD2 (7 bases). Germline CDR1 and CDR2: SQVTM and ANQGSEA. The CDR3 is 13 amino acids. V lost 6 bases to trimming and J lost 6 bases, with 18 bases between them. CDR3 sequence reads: CSVGGTIGLEQYF. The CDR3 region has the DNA TGCAGCGTCGGGGGGACAATAGGTCTCGAGCAGTACTTC.

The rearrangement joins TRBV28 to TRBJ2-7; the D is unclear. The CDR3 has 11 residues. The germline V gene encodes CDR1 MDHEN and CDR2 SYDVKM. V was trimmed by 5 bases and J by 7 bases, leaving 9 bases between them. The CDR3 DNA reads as TGTGCCAGCAGTGGGTCCCGAGAGCAGTACTTC. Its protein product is CASSGSREQYF. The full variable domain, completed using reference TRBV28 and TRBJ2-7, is DVKVTQSSRYLVKRTGEKVFLECVQDMDHENMFWYRQDPGLGLRLIYFSYDVKMKEKGDIPEGYSVSREKKERFSLILESASTNQTSMYLCASSGSREQYFGPGTRLTVT.

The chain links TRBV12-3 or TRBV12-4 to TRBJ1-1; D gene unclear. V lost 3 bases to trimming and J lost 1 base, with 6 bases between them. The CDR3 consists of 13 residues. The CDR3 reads CASSFTGNTEAFF. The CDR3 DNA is TGTGCCAGCAGTTTTACGGGGAACACTGAAGCTTTCTTT.

CDR3 loop: CASSREMGYEQYF. The CDR3 DNA follows: TGCGCCAGCAGCAGGGAGATGGGCTACGAGCAGTACTTC. The chain employs TRBV5-1 and TRBJ2-7; TRBD2 is a possible D gene (5 bases). Germline CDR1 and CDR2: SGHRS and YFSETQ. The CDR3 is 13 residues long. Trimming shortened V by 4 bases and J by 3 bases, and 11 bases separated the two germline ends.

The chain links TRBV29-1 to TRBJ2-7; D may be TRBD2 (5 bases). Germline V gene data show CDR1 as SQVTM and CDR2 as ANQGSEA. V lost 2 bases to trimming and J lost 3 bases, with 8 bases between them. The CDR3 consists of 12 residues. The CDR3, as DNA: TGCAGCGTTGAAAGGAGGTACTACGAGCAGTACTTC. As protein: CSVERRYYEQYF.

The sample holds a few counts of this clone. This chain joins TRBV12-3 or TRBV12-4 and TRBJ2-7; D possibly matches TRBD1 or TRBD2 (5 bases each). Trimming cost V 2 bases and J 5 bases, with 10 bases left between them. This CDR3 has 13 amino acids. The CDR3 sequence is CASSLWGYHEQYF. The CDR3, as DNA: TGTGCCAGCAGTTTATGGGGGTATCACGAGCAGTACTTC.

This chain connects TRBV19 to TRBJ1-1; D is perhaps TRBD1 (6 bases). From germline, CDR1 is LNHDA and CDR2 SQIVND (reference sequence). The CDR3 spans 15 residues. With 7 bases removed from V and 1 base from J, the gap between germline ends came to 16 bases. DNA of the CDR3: TGTGCCAGTAATGTGTGGGACACAAAGAACACTGAAGCTTTCTTT. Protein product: CASNVWDTKNTEAFF. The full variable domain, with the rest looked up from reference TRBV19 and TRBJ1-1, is DGGITQSPKYLFRKEGQNVTLSCEQNLNHDAMYWYRQDPGQGLRLIYYSQIVNDFQKGDIAEGYSVSREKKESFPLTVTSAQKNPTAFYLCASNVWDTKNTEAFFGQGTRLTVV.

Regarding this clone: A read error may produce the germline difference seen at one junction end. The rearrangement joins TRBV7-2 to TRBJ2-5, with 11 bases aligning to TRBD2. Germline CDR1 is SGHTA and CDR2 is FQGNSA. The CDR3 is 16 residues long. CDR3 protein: CASSLAGLAGLETQYF. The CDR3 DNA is TGTGCCAGCAGCCTAGCCGGACTAGCGGGCCTAGAGACCCAGTACTTC.

In DNA, the CDR3 is TGTGCTAGTGGTTCAGGGTTTACCGGGGAGCTGTTTTTT. Protein: CASGSGFTGELFF. The chain employs TRBV12-5 and TRBJ2-2, with D possibly TRBD1 on 5 matching bases. Trimming stripped 4 bases from V and 5 bases from J, with 8 bases between. Germline CDR1 is LGHNT and CDR2 is FRNRAP. There are 13 residues in the CDR3.

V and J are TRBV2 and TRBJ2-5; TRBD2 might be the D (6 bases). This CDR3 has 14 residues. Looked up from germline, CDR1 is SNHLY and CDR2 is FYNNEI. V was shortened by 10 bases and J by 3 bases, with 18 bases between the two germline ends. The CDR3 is CATSSNGGKETQYF. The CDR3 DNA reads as TGTGCCACTTCGTCGAATGGGGGGAAAGAGACCCAGTACTTC.

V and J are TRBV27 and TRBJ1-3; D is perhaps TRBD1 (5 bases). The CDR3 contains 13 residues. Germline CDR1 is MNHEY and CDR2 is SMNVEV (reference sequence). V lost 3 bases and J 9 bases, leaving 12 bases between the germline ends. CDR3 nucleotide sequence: TGTGCCAGCAGTTTTAGTTCCGGGGCCACCATATATTTT. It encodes CASSFSSGATIYF.

CDR3 sequence reads: CASSPGTSGNTIYF. As DNA, the CDR3 is TGCGCCAGCAGCCCCGGGACTTCTGGAAACACCATATATTTT. This rearrangement joins TRBV5-1 to TRBJ1-3; D is possibly TRBD1 (5 bases). The V and J ends lost 4 bases and 1 base respectively, with 9 bases between them. Germline lookup yields CDR1 SGHRS and CDR2 YFSETQ. This CDR3 has 14 amino acids.

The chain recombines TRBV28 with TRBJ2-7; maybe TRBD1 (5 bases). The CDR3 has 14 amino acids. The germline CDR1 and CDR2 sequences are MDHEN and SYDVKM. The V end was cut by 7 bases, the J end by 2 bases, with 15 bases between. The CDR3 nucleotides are TGTGCCAGCACCCGGCGCGGACATGCCTACGAGCAGTACTTC. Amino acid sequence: CASTRRGHAYEQYF.

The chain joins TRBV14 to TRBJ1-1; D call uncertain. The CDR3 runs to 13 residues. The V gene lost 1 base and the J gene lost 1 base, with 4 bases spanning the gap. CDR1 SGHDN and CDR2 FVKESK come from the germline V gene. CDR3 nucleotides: TGTGCCAGCAGCCAAGTCGCGAACACTGAAGCTTTCTTT. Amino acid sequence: CASSQVANTEAFF.

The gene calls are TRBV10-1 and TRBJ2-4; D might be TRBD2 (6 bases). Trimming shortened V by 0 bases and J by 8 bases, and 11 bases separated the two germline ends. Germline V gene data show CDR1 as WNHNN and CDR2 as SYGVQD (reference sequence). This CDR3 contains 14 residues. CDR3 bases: TGCGCCAGCAGTGAGTCGGGGGGTAAGGACATTCAGTACTTC. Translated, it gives CASSESGGKDIQYF.

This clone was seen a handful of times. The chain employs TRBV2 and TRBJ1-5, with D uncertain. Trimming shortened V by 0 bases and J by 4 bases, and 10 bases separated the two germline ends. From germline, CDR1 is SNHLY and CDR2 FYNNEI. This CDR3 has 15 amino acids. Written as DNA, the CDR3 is TGTGCCAGCAGTGAAGCGCCCGGTCCTAATCAGCCCCAGCATTTT. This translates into CASSEAPGPNQPQHF.

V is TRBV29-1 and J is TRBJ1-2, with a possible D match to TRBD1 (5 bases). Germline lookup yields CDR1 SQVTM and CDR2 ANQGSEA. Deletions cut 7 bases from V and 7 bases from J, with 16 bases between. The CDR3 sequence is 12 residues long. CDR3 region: CSAARFGGGYTF. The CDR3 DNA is TGCAGCGCAGCCCGTTTCGGGGGTGGCTACACCTTC.

The CDR3 spells CATSEGQIEQFF. For the CDR3, the DNA is TGTGCCACCAGTGAAGGACAGATTGAGCAGTTCTTC. The chain uses TRBV24-1 and TRBJ2-1; D possibly corresponds to TRBD1 (6 bases). Germline-derived CDR1 and CDR2 are KGHDR and SFDVKD. The CDR3 has 12 residues. Trimming removed 4 bases at V and 9 bases at J, with 9 bases between.

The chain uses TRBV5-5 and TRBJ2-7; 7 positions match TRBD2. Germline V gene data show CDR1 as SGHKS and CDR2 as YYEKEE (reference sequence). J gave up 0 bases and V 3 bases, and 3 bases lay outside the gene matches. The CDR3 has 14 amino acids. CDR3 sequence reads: CASSYASGSYEQYF. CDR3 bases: TGTGCCAGCAGCTACGCTAGCGGCTCCTACGAGCAGTACTTC.